One and the same sample provided the 26 T cell receptor beta chains below, sequenced in a study of graft-versus-host responses after intestinal transplantation. Assay: immunoSEQ multiplex PCR; the TCRdb copy retains only in-frame clones and omits some. The data contain 29,000 or so clones, 85% to 95% of them singletons. This material consisted of PBMCs, taken approximately 66 days after intestinal transplant. These receptors were collected from a human patient who received an intestinal transplant, so some T cells may come from the graft donor.

V usage is TRBV4-2 and J usage is TRBJ1-3; no clear D. The CDR3 length is 16 residues. From germline, CDR1 is LGHNA and CDR2 YNFKEQ. Trimming removed 1 base from V and 4 bases from J, with 14 bases in between. CDR3 coding DNA: TGTGCCAGCAGCCAAGTCCTACGGTCGAGAGGAAACACCATATATTTT. Its translation: CASSQVLRSRGNTIYF.

V gene TRBV5-5 combines with J gene TRBJ2-5; D might be TRBD1 (6 bases). Per germline, CDR1 SGHKS and CDR2 YYEKEE (reference sequence). This CDR3 has 15 amino acids. V gave up 5 bases and J gave up 5 bases, with 19 bases separating them. For the CDR3, the DNA is TGTGCCAGCAGTCCTACAGGGTCGAGGGGGGAGACCCAGTACTTC. It encodes CASSPTGSRGETQYF.

This CDR3 reads CASSVAVQDTDTQYF. For the CDR3, the DNA is TGTGCCAGCAGCGTAGCGGTCCAGGACACAGATACGCAGTATTTT. The genes are TRBV9 and TRBJ2-3, with unresolved D. Germline V lookup: CDR1 SGDLS, CDR2 YYNGEE. Trimming took 0 bases from V and 2 from J, leaving 10 bases between them. The CDR3 sequence is 15 residues long. Together with reference TRBV9 and TRBJ2-3, the CDR3 gives the full variable domain: DSGVTQTPKHLITATGQRVTLRCSPRSGDLSVYWYQQSLDQGLQFLIQYYNGEERAKGNILERFSAQQFPDLHSELNLSSLELGDSALYFCASSVAVQDTDTQYFGPGTRLTVL.

The rearrangement links TRBV9 to TRBJ1-6; no definite D call. With 3 bases removed from V and 0 bases from J, the gap between germline ends came to 13 bases. The CDR3 totals 17 residues. The V gene's germline CDR1 is SGDLS and CDR2 YYNGEE. The CDR3 DNA follows: TGTGCCAGCAGCGCCCCGAGGAAGAGCTCCTATAATTCACCCCTCCACTTT. Its protein is CASSAPRKSSYNSPLHF. Based on the CDR3 plus reference TRBV9 and TRBJ1-6, the full variable domain is DSGVTQTPKHLITATGQRVTLRCSPRSGDLSVYWYQQSLDQGLQFLIQYYNGEERAKGNILERFSAQQFPDLHSELNLSSLELGDSALYFCASSAPRKSSYNSPLHFGNGTRLTVT.

In its sample, this clone was seen a few times. The chain is built from TRBV10-3 and TRBJ1-1, with D uncertain. There are 17 residues in the CDR3. Germline V gives CDR1 ENHRY, CDR2 SYGVKD. The ends were cut back, 4 bases at V and 3 bases at J, with 21 bases in the middle. The CDR3 sequence is CAISAWRKVKADTEAFF. DNA of the CDR3: TGTGCCATCAGTGCATGGCGGAAAGTAAAGGCGGACACTGAAGCTTTCTTT.

Worth noting for this clone: One end of the junction varies from germline; a read error may be responsible. This specimen includes other DNA sequences encoding the same CDR3. The chain joins TRBV13 to TRBJ2-5, with D unresolved. The CDR3 is 18 residues long. The V gene's germline CDR1 is PRHDT and CDR2 FYEKMQ (reference sequence). CDR3 sequence reads: CASSLAPTPNGFYGTQYF. The DNA of the CDR3 is TGCGCCAGCAGCTTAGCCCCGACTCCTAATGGGTTTTATGGGACCCAGTACTTC.

In this sample, this clone turned up once. This rearrangement joins TRBV4-1 to TRBJ1-2; a weak D match, TRBD1 (6 bases). Trimming stripped 7 bases from V and 6 bases from J, with 21 bases between. The germline CDR1 and CDR2 sequences are MGHRA and YSYEKL. CDR3 length: 15 residues. As DNA, the CDR3 is TGCGCCAGCACCTCAAGAACCAGGGGCGGTAATGGCTACACCTTC. It translates to CASTSRTRGGNGYTF.

V usage is TRBV10-2 and J usage is TRBJ1-1, with TRBD1 as a possible D gene (6 bases). The CDR3 loop spans 14 amino acids. V lost 8 bases and J 7 bases, leaving 20 bases between the germline ends. CDR1 and CDR2 (germline): WSHSY, SAAADI. This CDR3 reads CASVLNRRQDEAFF. CDR3 DNA: TGCGCCAGCGTCCTAAATCGACGACAGGATGAAGCTTTCTTT.

The V gene is TRBV4-1, the J gene TRBJ2-1; 9 bases align to TRBD2. V was pared by 1 base and J by 1 base, with 11 bases of the junction left unmatched. The length of the CDR3 is 19 residues. Germline lookup yields CDR1 MGHRA and CDR2 YSYEKL. The CDR3 nucleotides are TGCGCCAGCAGCCAAGCTCCCCTAGCGGGAAAGGGTTCCTACAATGAGCAGTTCTTC. The encoded protein is CASSQAPLAGKGSYNEQFF.

The chain carries TRBV13 and TRBJ2-5, with unresolved D. Per the germline V gene, CDR1 is PRHDT and CDR2 is FYEKMQ (reference sequence). The CDR3 loop spans 12 amino acids. V shed 1 base and J shed 4 bases, with 4 bases lying between them. CDR3 loop: CASSLDGETQYF. CDR3 DNA sequence: TGTGCCAGCAGCTTAGACGGAGAGACCCAGTACTTC.

CDR3 residues: CASSYRLVPYNEQFF. CDR3 coding DNA: TGTGCCAGCAGTTACCGACTAGTCCCGTACAATGAGCAGTTCTTC. The V call is TRBV6-5, the J call TRBJ2-1; D is perhaps TRBD2 (6 bases). Trimming left V 2 bases short and J 4 bases short, with 12 bases between. The CDR3 loop spans 15 amino acids. Germline V lookup: CDR1 MNHEY, CDR2 SVGAGI.

This chain uses TRBV4-1 with TRBJ2-7, with TRBD2 identical over 10 bases. This CDR3 is 19 amino acids long. CDR1 and CDR2 (germline): MGHRA, YSYEKL. V trimming: 4 bases; J trimming: 3 bases; junction bases outside the gene matches: 18. The chain's CDR3 is CASSLQEVTGTSVYYEQYF. The DNA of the CDR3 is TGCGCCAGCAGCCTCCAAGAGGTCACCGGGACTAGCGTATACTACGAGCAGTACTTC.

The chain recombines TRBV5-6 with TRBJ2-5, with 10 bases matching TRBD1. The J call may not be correct, given that the DNA end is closer to TRBJ2-7. Per the germline V gene, CDR1 is SGHDT and CDR2 is YYEEEE. The CDR3 sequence is 15 residues long. In nucleotides, the CDR3 is TGTGCCAGCAGCTTGGTGGGACAGGGGCCCTACGAGCAGTACTTC. Amino acids: CASSLVGQGPYEQYF.

The genes are TRBV18 and TRBJ2-2; D gene uncertain. The CDR3 covers 17 residues. V was trimmed by 2 bases and J by 5 bases, leaving 18 bases between them. Germline assignment: CDR1 KGHSH and CDR2 LQKENI. Here the CDR3 DNA reads TGTGCCAGCTCACCAGTTCGTCTGGGTCGGAAGACCGGGGAGCTGTTTTTT. Translated: CASSPVRLGRKTGELFF.

The chain carries TRBV15 and TRBJ2-4; TRBD2 matches 10 bases. V dropped 5 bases and J dropped 0; count of bases not matched to a gene: 7. The CDR3 extends over 17 amino acids. Germline lookup yields CDR1 LNHNV and CDR2 YYDKDF (reference sequence). Written as DNA, the CDR3 is TGTGCCACCAGCCTTAAAGCGGGAGGGTCAGCCAAAAACATTCAGTACTTC. It is translated as CATSLKAGGSAKNIQYF.

This clone turned up a few times. J is TRBJ2-3 and V is TRBV7-6; the match to TRBD2 covers 8 bases. The junction had 7 bases not matched to a gene; V was cut back by 2 bases and J by 3 bases. The length of the CDR3 is 16 residues. The germline CDR1 and CDR2 sequences are SGHVS and FNYEAQ. The CDR3 coding sequence is TGTGCCAGCAGCTTAATGACTAGCGTGTTTACAGATACGCAGTATTTT. Its protein product is CASSLMTSVFTDTQYF.

The rearrangement links TRBV6-9 to TRBJ1-2; D unclear. Germline V CDR1 and CDR2: MNHGY, SVAAGI. The V gene lost 4 bases and the J gene lost 4 bases, with 22 bases spanning the gap. The CDR3 has 17 residues. The CDR3 DNA follows: TGTGCCAGCAGTTCTATTAGGACTTACGGAAAGACCTATGGCTACACCTTC. Protein sequence: CASSSIRTYGKTYGYTF.

V and J are TRBV28 and TRBJ2-5, with 7 bases lining up with TRBD1. The CDR3 consists of 12 residues. After removal of 10 bases from V and 5 bases from J, the junction contained 7 bases not matched to a gene. Germline V CDR1 and CDR2: MDHEN, SYDVKM. DNA of the CDR3: TGTGCCACCGACAGGGTGGGGGAGACCCAGTACTTC. Translated, it gives CATDRVGETQYF.

This clone is a singleton in its sample. The chain joins TRBV5-4 to TRBJ2-7; 8 nucleotides line up with TRBD2. V shed 2 bases, J shed 2 bases, and the junction held 9 bases outside the gene matches. Germline V gene lookup returns CDR1 SGHNT and CDR2 YYREEE (reference sequence). The CDR3 is made up of 16 amino acids. The CDR3 DNA reads as TGTGCCAGCAGCTTCTTAGCGGGGACTAAAGCCTACGAGCAGTACTTC. It encodes CASSFLAGTKAYEQYF. The variable domain in full, with the rest retrieved from reference TRBV5-4 and TRBJ2-7, is ETGVTQSPTHLIKTRGQQVTLRCSSQSGHNTVSWYQQALGQGPQFIFQYYREEENGRGNFPPRFSGLQFPNYSSELNVNALELDDSALYLCASSFLAGTKAYEQYFGPGTRLTVT.

The CDR3 here is CASSPSGVSTDTQYF. Written as DNA, the CDR3 is TGTGCCAGCAGTCCTAGCGGGGTGAGCACAGATACGCAGTATTTT. This sequence joins TRBV2 and TRBJ2-3, with 9 nucleotides matching TRBD2. Germline V gene sequence: CDR1 SNHLY, CDR2 FYNNEI. The trim removed 5 bases at V and 0 bases at J, leaving 3 bases unmatched. The CDR3 contains 15 residues.

The chain has TRBV30 and TRBJ1-2; D is perhaps TRBD1 (5 bases). Germline V gene lookup returns CDR1 GTSNPN and CDR2 SVGIG (reference sequence). The V and J ends lost 4 bases and 4 bases respectively, with 13 bases between them. CDR3 length: 13 residues. The CDR3 coding sequence is TGTGCCTGGACCTGGGACGGGAGCTATGGCTACACCTTC. The encoded protein is CAWTWDGSYGYTF.

This sequence joins TRBV6-1 and TRBJ2-1; 10 bases fit TRBD2. The germline V gene encodes CDR1 MNHNS and CDR2 SASEGT. The CDR3 is 15 residues long. After removal of 3 bases from V and 6 bases from J, the junction contained 5 bases not matched to a gene. CDR3 residues: CASSDSSGSINEQFF. CDR3 sequence (DNA): TGTGCCAGCAGTGATTCTAGCGGGAGTATCAATGAGCAGTTCTTC.

J is TRBJ2-2 and V is TRBV5-4; D uncertain. Germline CDR1 is SGHNT and CDR2 is YYREEE (reference sequence). V was trimmed by 3 bases and J by 0 bases, leaving 6 bases between them. The CDR3 consists of 14 residues. CDR3 in amino acids: CASSSTPNTGELFF. The CDR3, as DNA: TGTGCCAGCAGCTCGACACCGAACACCGGGGAGCTGTTTTTT.

The V call is TRBV9, the J call TRBJ2-3, with 12 bases identical to TRBD2. The CDR3 covers 17 residues. V shed 2 bases and J 0 bases; nucleotides not matched to a gene: 4. Germline V lookup: CDR1 SGDLS, CDR2 YYNGEE. The CDR3 loop is CASSVTSGSTSTDTQYF. CDR3 nucleotide sequence: TGTGCCAGCAGCGTGACTAGCGGGAGTACTAGCACAGATACGCAGTATTTT.

This chain links TRBV11-3 with TRBJ1-5, with TRBD1 as a possible D gene (5 bases). CDR3 length: 18 amino acids. The germline V gene encodes CDR1 SGHNT and CDR2 YENEEA. V lost 5 bases and J 1 base, leaving 21 bases between the germline ends. The CDR3, as DNA: TGTGCCAGCAGCCGGTCCCGGGACCGTCACGGGAGCAATCAGCCCCAGCATTTT. The encoded protein is CASSRSRDRHGSNQPQHF.

The chain combines TRBV11-3 with TRBJ2-7, with no clear D. The CDR3 contains 14 residues. V was clipped by 2 bases and J by 0 bases, with 8 bases between them. Germline assignment: CDR1 SGHNT and CDR2 YENEEA. In nucleotides, the CDR3 is TGTGCCAGCAGCTTACTCCAGAGCTCCTACGAGCAGTACTTC. This translates into CASSLLQSSYEQYF.